This TCR beta chain emerged from a study of cytomegalovirus exposure and HLA in healthy donors. CDR3 size: 13 residues. Trimming stripped 6 bases from V and 5 bases from J, with 11 bases between. Looked up from germline, CDR1 is MNHEY and CDR2 is SVGAGI. Primers for the PCR totalled 60 Vbeta and 13 Jbeta. TCRdb's table, derived via immunoSEQ multiplex PCR, lists solely in-frame clones and lacks some. The table shows around 100,000 clones, with around two thirds occurring only once. The sequence came from a man aged 45-65 years in good health and CMV-seropositive. Sequencing was carried out using PBMCs. This chain joins TRBV6-5 and TRBJ2-1; D remains unclear. This chain's CDR3 is CASREVIDNEQFF. CDR3 DNA: TGTGCCAGCAGAGAAGTTATAGACAATGAGCAGTTCTTC.